This record covers a single T cell receptor (beta chain). The data originate from a study of blood T cell repertoires in COVID-19. Study in general: Italy, Spain and the United States were the sources of the convalescent and acute COVID-19 samples. PBMCs, B-cell-depleted T cells, or T cells provided the cDNA or gDNA that made up the material.

Germline CDR1 is MNHEY and CDR2 is SVGAGI. The CDR3 totals 13 residues. Trimming left V 7 bases short and J 6 bases short, with 15 bases between. Original handling: Amplified reference gene primers provided the basis for estimating nucleated cell counts. Libraries were prepared by immunoSEQ multiplex PCR; TCRdb keeps only in-frame clonotypes and omits some of them. The DNA gave D and trimming, while V, J and clone size come from that table. The sample yields fewer than 90,000 clones, approximately 88% seen once. The rearrangement links TRBV6-5 to TRBJ1-2; D might be TRBD1 (5 bases). This clonotype was obtained from a man between 60 and 75 years old with acute or convalescent COVID-19. The sequencing sample was made of peripheral blood. CDR3 coding DNA: TGTGCCAGCACTTTCAGGGATCCGGATGGCTACACCTTC. It yields the protein CASTFRDPDGYTF.